The T cell receptor beta chain under discussion was sequenced for a study of OX40 agonist ivuxolimab in advanced cancers. About the study: Ivuxolimab, which patients received intravenously every 2 weeks, was dosed at 0.01 to 10 mg/kg. A history of anti-PD-1, anti-PD-L1 or anti-CTLA-4 therapy was acceptable, and 40% had some. Partial responses occurred in three patients (one hepatocellular carcinoma, two cutaneous melanoma). Whole-study results and caveats: Certain nonresponders likewise exhibited a low normalized T-cell clonal expansion.

Libraries were prepared by immunoSEQ multiplex PCR; TCRdb keeps only in-frame clonotypes and omits some of them. The repertoire holds 55,000 to 70,000 clones, with roughly 85% as singletons. Worth noting for this clone: Its antigen is unknown.

Per the germline V gene, CDR1 is LNHDA and CDR2 is SQIVND (reference sequence). CDR3 length: 15 amino acids. J gave up 4 bases and V 1 base, and 6 bases lay outside the gene matches. Specimen: CD4+ or CD8+ T cells sorted from blood, collected in a trial of the OX40 agonist ivuxolimab. The rearrangement uses TRBV19 and TRBJ1-2; 7 nucleotides align to TRBD1. The sequence derives from an adult with an advanced solid tumor such as melanoma, head and neck, liver or kidney cancer. The CDR3 here is CASSIALRQGYGYTF. In nucleotides, the CDR3 is TGTGCCAGTAGTATAGCCCTGAGACAGGGCTATGGCTACACCTTC.